The clone carrying this T cell receptor (beta chain) ranks as large. V lost 0 bases, J lost 2 bases, and 4 bases lay in between. This CDR3 has 13 amino acids. Amplification of TRBV12-4/TRBJ1-2 clonotypes used adaptor-ligated barcode primers. TCRdb passed the multiplex PCR reads through MiXCR, listing each CDR3 protein once. The sample includes some 920 distinct CDR3 sequences, approximately 6.2% of them seen just once. The chain uses TRBV12-3 or TRBV12-4 and TRBJ1-2; no clear D gene. Sequencing was carried out using memory CD4+ T cells sorted from blood. The subset: memory CD4+ T cells, CD4+CD45RO+CD25-. The TCR sequence derives from a female donor with breast cancer. The CDR3 loop is CASSLAGNYGYTF. The DNA of the CDR3 is TGTGCCAGCAGTTTAGCTGGGAACTATGGCTACACCTTC.